These 14 T cell receptor beta chains share one sample of origin, sequenced in a study of blood T cell repertoires in COVID-19. Produced via immunoSEQ multiplex PCR; TCRdb's table is partial and in-frame only. This repertoire shows fewer than 80,000 clones, 80% to 95% found once; its top ten account for 5% to 6%. Material: peripheral blood. The source is a human donor in a cohort sampled during active COVID-19.

This chain uses TRBV10-3 with TRBJ1-2, with 11 positions matching TRBD1. V lost 7 bases to trimming and J lost 8 bases; unmatched junction nucleotides: 6. The CDR3 runs 13 residues. Per germline, CDR1 ENHRY and CDR2 SYGVKD. The CDR3 reads CAIKRGQGEGYTF. In DNA form, the CDR3 reads TGTGCCATCAAACGGGGACAGGGGGAAGGCTACACCTTC.

The chain is built from TRBV9 and TRBJ2-7; 7 bases are shared with TRBD1. Trimming removed 0 bases from V and 0 bases from J; junction bases left unmatched: 3. This CDR3 contains 15 residues. CDR1 and CDR2 (germline): SGDLS, YYNGEE. Written as DNA, the CDR3 is TGTGCCAGCAGCGTAGGGGACAGATTCTCCTACGAGCAGTACTTC. Its translation: CASSVGDRFSYEQYF. Using reference TRBV9 and TRBJ2-7 for the parts outside the CDR3, the full variable domain is DSGVTQTPKHLITATGQRVTLRCSPRSGDLSVYWYQQSLDQGLQFLIQYYNGEERAKGNILERFSAQQFPDLHSELNLSSLELGDSALYFCASSVGDRFSYEQYFGPGTRLTVT.

The rearrangement joins TRBV3-1 (or the pseudogene TRBV3-2) to TRBJ2-7, with a possible D match to TRBD1 (6 bases). The V gene's germline CDR1 is LGHDT and CDR2 YNNKEL (reference sequence). The CDR3 is made up of 14 amino acids. The germline V and J ends were trimmed by 5 bases and 4 bases, with 15 bases remaining between them. The CDR3 nucleotides read TGTGCCAGCAGCGAACGGGACACAAGTTACGAGCAGTACTTC. Translated, it gives CASSERDTSYEQYF.

This clone was counted once. The V gene is TRBV3-1 (or the pseudogene TRBV3-2), the J gene TRBJ1-1; no definite D call. With 1 base removed from V and 6 bases from J, the gap between germline ends came to 9 bases. The germline V gene has CDR1 LGHDT and CDR2 YNNKEL (reference sequence). The CDR3 spans 13 residues. CDR3 sequence reads: CASSQVKLAEAFF. In nucleotides, the CDR3 is TGTGCCAGCAGCCAAGTTAAACTGGCTGAAGCTTTCTTT.

V gene TRBV19 combines with J gene TRBJ2-2; 9 bases align to TRBD2. This CDR3 is built from 16 residues. Looked up from germline, CDR1 is LNHDA and CDR2 is SQIVND (reference sequence). Germline trimming cut 5 bases from V and 5 bases from J; bases unmatched to any gene: 9. Written as DNA, the CDR3 is TGTGCCAGTAGTCTTGGAGCGGGAGGTGTGACCGGGGAGCTGTTTTTT. Encoded protein: CASSLGAGGVTGELFF.

This clone was seen a single time. In DNA, the CDR3 is TGTGCCAGCAGTCCTGGGCCCCTTCTGAAACTGTTTTTT. Its translation is CASSPGPLLKLFF. The chain employs TRBV12-3 or TRBV12-4 and TRBJ1-4; D remains ambiguous. The CDR3 spans 13 residues. Trimming removed 5 bases from V and 11 bases from J, with 15 bases in between.

This clone was recorded once. The chain recombines TRBV28 with TRBJ2-1, with a possible D match to TRBD2 (5 bases). Germline V gives CDR1 MDHEN, CDR2 SYDVKM. The CDR3 is 15 amino acids. The V and J ends lost 2 bases and 9 bases respectively, with 17 bases between them. The DNA of the CDR3 is TGTGCCAGCAGTTTAAACGGGGTCGGTCTCGGTGAGCAGTTCTTC. This gives the protein CASSLNGVGLGEQFF.

The chain carries TRBV2 and TRBJ2-1, with 10 bases that match TRBD2. The junction had 11 bases not matched to a gene; V was cut back by 4 bases and J by 5 bases. Germline V gene sequence: CDR1 SNHLY, CDR2 FYNNEI. The CDR3 extends over 17 amino acids. CDR3: CASSGVEGLARNNEQFF. The CDR3 region has the DNA TGTGCCAGCAGTGGGGTCGAGGGACTAGCGCGAAACAATGAGCAGTTCTTC.

This rearrangement joins TRBV11-3 to TRBJ2-7, with D possibly TRBD1 on 5 matching bases. The CDR3 has 13 residues. Per the germline V gene, CDR1 is SGHNT and CDR2 is YENEEA. The V and J ends lost 6 bases and 2 bases respectively, with 11 bases between them. This CDR3 is CASSRTPAYEQYF. The CDR3 region has the DNA TGTGCCAGCAGTCGGACACCAGCCTACGAGCAGTACTTC.

CDR3 DNA: TGTGCCAGCAGCCCGAACAGGGGTCAGCCCCAGCATTTT. Its protein product is CASSPNRGQPQHF. This rearrangement joins TRBV7-2 to TRBJ1-5; 7 nucleotides agree with TRBD1. The CDR3 runs 13 residues. Per the germline V gene, CDR1 is SGHTA and CDR2 is FQGNSA. Trimming took 5 bases from V and 6 from J; bases not matched to a gene: 4.

The V and J genes are TRBV9 and TRBJ2-1, with 8 nucleotides matching TRBD2. The trim removed 2 bases at V and 0 bases at J, leaving 4 bases unmatched. From germline, CDR1 is SGDLS and CDR2 YYNGEE. The CDR3 spans 16 residues. The CDR3 is CASSVRGVNSYNEQFF. CDR3 DNA sequence: TGTGCCAGCAGCGTGCGGGGGGTGAACTCCTACAATGAGCAGTTCTTC.

J is TRBJ2-3 and V is TRBV11-2, with D hard to call. The CDR3 extends over 11 amino acids. Trimming removed 5 bases at V and 6 bases at J, with 6 bases between. Germline CDR1 is SGHAT and CDR2 is FQNNGV. The CDR3 sequence is CASSVYDTQYF. The CDR3 DNA follows: TGTGCCAGCAGCGTCTACGATACGCAGTATTTT.

The chain links TRBV30 to TRBJ2-7; no clear D. V was shortened by 3 bases and J by 0 bases, with 6 bases between the two germline ends. This CDR3 is built from 12 residues. CDR1 and CDR2 from the germline V gene are GTSNPN and SVGIG (reference sequence). The CDR3 is CAWRASSYEQYF. The CDR3 DNA reads TGTGCCTGGAGAGCGAGCTCCTACGAGCAGTACTTC.

This clone was picked up one time. In DNA form, the CDR3 reads TGTGCCAGCAGTAGGGACAGGAACACTGAAGCTTTCTTT. Translated, it gives CASSRDRNTEAFF. The chain combines TRBV6-5 with TRBJ1-1; 7 positions agree with TRBD1. This CDR3 spans 13 amino acids. Germline values: CDR1 MNHEY, CDR2 SVGAGI. Trimming at V came to 5 bases and at J to 1 base, leaving 1 base not matched to a gene.